This entry concerns a single T cell receptor beta chain. The CDR3 is 16 residues long. The J segment lost 0 bases and the V segment lost 5 bases, leaving 9 bases of the junction unmatched. The germline V gene has CDR1 SGHDT and CDR2 YYEEEE. The sample comes from a study of blood T cell repertoires in COVID-19. About the study: The United States, Italy and Spain were the sources of the acute and convalescent COVID-19 samples. T cells, B-cell-depleted T cells, or PBMCs supplied cDNA or gDNA.

Here immunoSEQ multiplex PCR was the method, and the copy in TCRdb shows in-frame clones only, minus some. Among approximately 330,000 clones listed, 87% were seen once. The chain recombines TRBV5-6 with TRBJ2-5; 8 bases are shared with TRBD2. The TCR was taken from a man aged 25 to 40 with COVID-19, enrolled during active disease. Sequencing was carried out using peripheral blood. The CDR3, as DNA: TGTGCCAGCAGACCGGGACTAGGGACGTACCAAGAGACCCAGTACTTC. Encoded protein: CASRPGLGTYQETQYF. The full variable domain, in which reference TRBV5-6 and TRBJ2-5 provide the parts outside the CDR3, is DAGVTQSPTHLIKTRGQQVTLRCSPKSGHDTVSWYQQALGQGPQFIFQYYEEEERQRGNFPDRFSGHQFPNYSSELNVNALLLGDSALYLCASRPGLGTYQETQYFGPGTRLLVL.